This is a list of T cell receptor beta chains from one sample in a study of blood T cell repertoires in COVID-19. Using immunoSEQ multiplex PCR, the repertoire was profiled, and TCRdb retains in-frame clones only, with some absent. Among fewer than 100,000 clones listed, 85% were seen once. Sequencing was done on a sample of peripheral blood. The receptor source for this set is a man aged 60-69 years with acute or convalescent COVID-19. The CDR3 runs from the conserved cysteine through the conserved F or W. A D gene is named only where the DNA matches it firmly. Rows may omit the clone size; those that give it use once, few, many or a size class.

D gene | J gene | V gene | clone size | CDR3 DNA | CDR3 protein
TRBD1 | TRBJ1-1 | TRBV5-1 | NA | TGCGCCAGCAGCCTTACAGGGGTCGGGGCTTTCTTT | CASSLTGVGAFF
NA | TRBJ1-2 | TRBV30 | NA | TGTGCCTGGAGTGCGGGGGGCGGGTATGGCTACACCTTC | CAWSAGGGYGYTF
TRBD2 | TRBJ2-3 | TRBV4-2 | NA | TGTGCCAGCAGCCAGGGGACTAGCGTTGGGGATACGCAGTATTTT | CASSQGTSVGDTQYF
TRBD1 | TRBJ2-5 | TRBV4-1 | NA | TGCGCCAGCAGCCAAAAGGACAGGGCCCAAGAGACCCAGTACTTC | CASSQKDRAQETQYF
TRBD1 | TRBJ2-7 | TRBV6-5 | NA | TGTGCCAGCAGAAGGACAGGGATCCACGAGCAGTACTTC | CASRRTGIHEQYF
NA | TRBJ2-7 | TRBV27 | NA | TGTGCCAGCAGTTTGATACAGGGCGACTACGAGCAGTACTTC | CASSLIQGDYEQYF
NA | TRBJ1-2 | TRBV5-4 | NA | TGTGCCAGCAGCTCCGGCTGGGCGGGCTATGGCTACACCTTC | CASSSGWAGYGYTF
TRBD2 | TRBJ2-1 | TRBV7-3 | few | TGTGCCAGCAGCTTAAGCGGGACTAGCTACAATGAGCAGTTCTTC | CASSLSGTSYNEQFF
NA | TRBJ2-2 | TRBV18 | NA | TGTGCCAGCTCACCATCCAGGGCGCACACCGGGGAGCTGTTTTTT | CASSPSRAHTGELFF
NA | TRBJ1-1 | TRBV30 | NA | TGTGCCTGGAGTTGGGCAGGACTCACTGAAGCTTTCTTT | CAWSWAGLTEAFF
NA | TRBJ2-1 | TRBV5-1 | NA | TGCGCCAGCAGCTTGGTAGGCGGTGGTGAGCAGTTCTTC | CASSLVGGGEQFF
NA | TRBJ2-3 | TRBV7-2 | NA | TGTGCCAGCAGCTTAGGGGGGACTCGCACAGATACGCAGTATTTT | CASSLGGTRTDTQYF
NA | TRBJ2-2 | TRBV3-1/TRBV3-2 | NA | TGTGCCAGCAGCCAAGATGGTGTACTAGCGAACACCGGGGAGCTGTTTTTT | CASSQDGVLANTGELFF
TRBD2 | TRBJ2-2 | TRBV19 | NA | TGTGCCAGTAGTGGTAGCGGGGGGGCCACCGGGGAGCTGTTTTTT | CASSGSGGATGELFF
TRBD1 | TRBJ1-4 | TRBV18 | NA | TGTGCCAGCTCCAACAGGCCGGGACAGGGTAATGAAAAACTGTTTTTT | CASSNRPGQGNEKLFF
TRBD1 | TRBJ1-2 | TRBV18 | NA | TGTGCCAGCTCACCCCTGGACAGGGAAGGCTATGGCTACACCTTC | CASSPLDREGYGYTF
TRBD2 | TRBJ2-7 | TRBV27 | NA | TGTGCCAGCAGTTTAAGATTACACCGGACTAGCGGGGGGGCTGTCTACGAGCAGTACTTC | CASSLRLHRTSGGAVYEQYF
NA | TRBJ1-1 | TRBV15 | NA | TGTGCCACCAGCAGACTAGACGGCATGAACACTGAAGCTTTCTTT | CATSRLDGMNTEAFF
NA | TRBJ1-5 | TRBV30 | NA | TGTGCCTGGAGTGGGGAGAGCAATCAGCCCCAGCATTTT | CAWSGESNQPQHF
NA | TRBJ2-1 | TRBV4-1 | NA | TGCGCCAGCAGCCAAGTTAATCTAGTCTCCTACAATGAGCAGTTCTTC | CASSQVNLVSYNEQFF
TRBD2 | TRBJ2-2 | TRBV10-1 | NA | TGCGCCAGCCGACTAGCGGGAGATGTCGGGGAGCTGTTTTTT | CASRLAGDVGELFF
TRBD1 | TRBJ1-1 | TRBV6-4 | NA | TGTGCCAGCTCGGCCCACAGGGGGACGAACACTGAAGCTTTCTTT | CASSAHRGTNTEAFF
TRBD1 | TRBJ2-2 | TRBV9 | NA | TGTGCCAGCAGCGTAAGGTCAGGGGGCAGCGGGGAGCTGTTTTTT | CASSVRSGGSGELFF
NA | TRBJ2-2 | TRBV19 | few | TGTGCCAGTAGTATTACTGGGGGGGCTAACACCGGGGAGCTGTTTTTT | CASSITGGANTGELFF
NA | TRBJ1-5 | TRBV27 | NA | TGTGCCAGCAGTAAACAGGGTCGCAATCAGCCCCAGCATTTT | CASSKQGRNQPQHF
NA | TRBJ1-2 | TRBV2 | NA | TGTGCCAGCAGGGCCTCCGGGGACTATGGCTACACCTTC | CASRASGDYGYTF
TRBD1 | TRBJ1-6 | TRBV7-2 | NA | TGTGCCAGCAGCGAGAGGACAGGGGTCAATTCACCCCTCCACTTT | CASSERTGVNSPLHF
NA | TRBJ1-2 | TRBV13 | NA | TGTGCCAGCAGCCCCCAGCGGACCGGGGGCTACACCTTC | CASSPQRTGGYTF
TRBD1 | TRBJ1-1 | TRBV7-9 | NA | TGTGCCAGCAGCCGACACGGGACAGTTAACACTGAAGCTTTCTTT | CASSRHGTVNTEAFF
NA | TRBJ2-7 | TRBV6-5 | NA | TGTGCCAGCAGTTACAGTCAGGGGGGCTCCTACGAGCAGTACTTC | CASSYSQGGSYEQYF